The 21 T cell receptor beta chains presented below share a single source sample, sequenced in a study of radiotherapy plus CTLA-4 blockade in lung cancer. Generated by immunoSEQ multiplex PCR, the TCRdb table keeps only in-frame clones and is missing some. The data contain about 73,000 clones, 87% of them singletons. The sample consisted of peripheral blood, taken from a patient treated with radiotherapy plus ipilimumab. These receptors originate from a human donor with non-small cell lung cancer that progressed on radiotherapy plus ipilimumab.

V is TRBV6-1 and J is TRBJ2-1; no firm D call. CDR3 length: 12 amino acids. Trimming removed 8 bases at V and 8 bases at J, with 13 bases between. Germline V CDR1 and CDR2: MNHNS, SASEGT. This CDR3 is CASAVMGHEQFF. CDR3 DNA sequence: TGTGCCAGCGCGGTCATGGGTCATGAGCAGTTCTTC.

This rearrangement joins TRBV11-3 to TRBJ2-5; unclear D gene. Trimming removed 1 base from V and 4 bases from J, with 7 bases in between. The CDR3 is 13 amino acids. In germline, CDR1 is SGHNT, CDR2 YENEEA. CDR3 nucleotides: TGTGCCAGCAGCTTAGGAGAGGTAGAGACCCAGTACTTC. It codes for CASSLGEVETQYF.

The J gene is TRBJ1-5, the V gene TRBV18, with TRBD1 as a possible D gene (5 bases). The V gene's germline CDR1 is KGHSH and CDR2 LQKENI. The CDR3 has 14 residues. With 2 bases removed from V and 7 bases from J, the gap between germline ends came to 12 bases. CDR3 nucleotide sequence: TGTGCCAGCTCACCAGGGGGAGATAGCCAGCCCCAGCATTTT. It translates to CASSPGGDSQPQHF.

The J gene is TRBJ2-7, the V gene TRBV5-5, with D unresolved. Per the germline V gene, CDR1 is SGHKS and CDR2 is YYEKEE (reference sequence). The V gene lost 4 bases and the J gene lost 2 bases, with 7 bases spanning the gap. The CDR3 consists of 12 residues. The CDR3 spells CASSPSTYEQYF. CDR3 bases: TGTGCCAGCAGCCCCTCTACCTACGAGCAGTACTTC.

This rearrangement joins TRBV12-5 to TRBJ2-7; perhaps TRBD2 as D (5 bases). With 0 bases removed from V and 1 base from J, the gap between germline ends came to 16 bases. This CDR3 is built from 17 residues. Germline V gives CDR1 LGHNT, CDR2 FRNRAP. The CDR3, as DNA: TGTGCTAGTGGTTTGGTACGTACGGGGAGCGAATCCTACGAGCAGTACTTC. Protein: CASGLVRTGSESYEQYF. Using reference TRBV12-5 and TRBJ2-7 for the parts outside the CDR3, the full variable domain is DARVTQTPRHKVTEMGQEVTMRCQPILGHNTVFWYRQTMMQGLELLAYFRNRAPLDDSGMPKDRFSAEMPDATLATLKIQPSEPRDSAVYFCASGLVRTGSESYEQYFGPGTRLTVT.

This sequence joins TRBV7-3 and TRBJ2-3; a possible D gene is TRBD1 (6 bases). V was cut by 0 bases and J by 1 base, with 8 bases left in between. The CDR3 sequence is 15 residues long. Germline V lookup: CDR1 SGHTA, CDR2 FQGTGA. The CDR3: CASSLTGARTDTQYF. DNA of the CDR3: TGTGCCAGCAGCTTAACGGGGGCCCGCACAGATACGCAGTATTTT. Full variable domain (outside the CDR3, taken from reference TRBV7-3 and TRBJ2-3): GAGVSQTPSNKVTEKGKYVELRCDPISGHTALYWYRQSLGQGPEFLIYFQGTGAADDSGLPNDRFFAVRPEGSVSTLKIQRTERGDSAVYLCASSLTGARTDTQYFGPGTRLTVL.

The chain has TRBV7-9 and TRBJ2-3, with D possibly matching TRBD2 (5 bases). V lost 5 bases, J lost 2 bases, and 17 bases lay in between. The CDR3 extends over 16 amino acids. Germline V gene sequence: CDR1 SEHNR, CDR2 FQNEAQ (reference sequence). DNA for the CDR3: TGTGCCAGCAGCATACTAGAATCCCCTCTCACAGATACGCAGTATTTT. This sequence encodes CASSILESPLTDTQYF.

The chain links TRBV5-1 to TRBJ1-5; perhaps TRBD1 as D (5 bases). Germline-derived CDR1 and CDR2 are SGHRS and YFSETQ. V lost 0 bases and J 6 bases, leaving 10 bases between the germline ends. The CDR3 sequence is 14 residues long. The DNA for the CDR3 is TGCGCCAGCAGCTTGGCGTCAGGGATTCAGCCCCAGCATTTT. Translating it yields CASSLASGIQPQHF.

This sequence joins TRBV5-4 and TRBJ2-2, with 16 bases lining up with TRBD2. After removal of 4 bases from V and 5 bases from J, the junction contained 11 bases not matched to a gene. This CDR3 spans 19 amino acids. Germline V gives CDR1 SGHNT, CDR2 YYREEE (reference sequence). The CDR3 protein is CASSRPGLAGGPGTGELFF. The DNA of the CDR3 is TGTGCCAGCAGCCGACCGGGACTAGCGGGAGGGCCGGGGACCGGGGAGCTGTTTTTT.

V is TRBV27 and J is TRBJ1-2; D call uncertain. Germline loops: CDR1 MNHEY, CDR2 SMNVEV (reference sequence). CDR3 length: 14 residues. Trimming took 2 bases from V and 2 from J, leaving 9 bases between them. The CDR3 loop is CASSLTQKNYGYTF. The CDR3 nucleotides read TGTGCCAGCAGTTTAACTCAGAAGAACTATGGCTACACCTTC.

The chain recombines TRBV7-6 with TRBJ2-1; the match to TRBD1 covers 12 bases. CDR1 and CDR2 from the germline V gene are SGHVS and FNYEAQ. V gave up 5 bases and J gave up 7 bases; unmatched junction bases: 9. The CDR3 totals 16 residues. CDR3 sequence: CASSVGGQGAYNEQFF. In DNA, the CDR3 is TGTGCCAGCAGCGTAGGGGGACAGGGGGCATATAATGAGCAGTTCTTC.

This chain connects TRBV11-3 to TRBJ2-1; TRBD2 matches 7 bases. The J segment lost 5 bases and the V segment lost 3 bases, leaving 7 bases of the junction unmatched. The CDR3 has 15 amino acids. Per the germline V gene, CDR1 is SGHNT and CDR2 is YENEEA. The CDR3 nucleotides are TGTGCCAGCAGCTTTGGCGGGAGTGGGAACAATGAGCAGTTCTTC. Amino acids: CASSFGGSGNNEQFF.

CDR3 in DNA: TGTGCCAGCAGTTACGGGCAAGGTAGGGAGCAGTACGTC. It is translated as CASSYGQGREQYV. The gene calls are TRBV6-5 and TRBJ2-7; D is undetermined. Germline assignment: CDR1 MNHEY and CDR2 SVGAGI. V was shortened by 2 bases and J by 7 bases, with 12 bases between the two germline ends. The CDR3 covers 13 residues.

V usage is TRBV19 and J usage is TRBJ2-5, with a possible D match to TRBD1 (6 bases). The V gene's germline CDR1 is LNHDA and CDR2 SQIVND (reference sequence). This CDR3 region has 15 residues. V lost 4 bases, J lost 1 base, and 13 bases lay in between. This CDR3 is CASSRSGTRQETQYF. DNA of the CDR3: TGTGCCAGTAGTAGGTCTGGGACACGCCAAGAGACCCAGTACTTC. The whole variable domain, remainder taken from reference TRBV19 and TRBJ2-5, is DGGITQSPKYLFRKEGQNVTLSCEQNLNHDAMYWYRQDPGQGLRLIYYSQIVNDFQKGDIAEGYSVSREKKESFPLTVTSAQKNPTAFYLCASSRSGTRQETQYFGPGTRLLVL.

CDR3: CASSKRGTDSSTGELFF. CDR3 nucleotide sequence: TGTGCCAGCAGCAAAAGGGGGACAGATTCTTCCACCGGGGAGCTGTTTTTT. J is TRBJ2-2 and V is TRBV21-1; TRBD1 reflects the table's D call only, with no check against the DNA. TRBV21-1 is deemed a pseudogene. The CDR3 is made up of 17 amino acids.

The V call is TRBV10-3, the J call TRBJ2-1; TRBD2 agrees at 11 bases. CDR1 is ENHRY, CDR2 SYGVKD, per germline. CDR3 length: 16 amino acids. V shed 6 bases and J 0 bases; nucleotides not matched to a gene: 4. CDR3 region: CAIRHTSGSSYNEQFF. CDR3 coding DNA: TGTGCCATCAGACATACTAGCGGGAGCTCCTACAATGAGCAGTTCTTC.

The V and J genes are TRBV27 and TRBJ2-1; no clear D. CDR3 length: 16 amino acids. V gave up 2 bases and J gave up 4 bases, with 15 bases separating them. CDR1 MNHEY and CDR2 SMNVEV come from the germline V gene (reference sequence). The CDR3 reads CASSLNLGNPYNEQFF. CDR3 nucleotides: TGTGCCAGCAGTTTAAATCTAGGTAATCCGTACAATGAGCAGTTCTTC.

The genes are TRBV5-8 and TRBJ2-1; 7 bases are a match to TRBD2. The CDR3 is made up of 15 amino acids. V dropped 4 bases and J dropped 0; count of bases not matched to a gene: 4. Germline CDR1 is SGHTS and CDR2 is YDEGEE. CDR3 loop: CASSVTSLSYNEQFF. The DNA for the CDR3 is TGTGCCAGCAGCGTGACTAGCCTCTCCTACAATGAGCAGTTCTTC.

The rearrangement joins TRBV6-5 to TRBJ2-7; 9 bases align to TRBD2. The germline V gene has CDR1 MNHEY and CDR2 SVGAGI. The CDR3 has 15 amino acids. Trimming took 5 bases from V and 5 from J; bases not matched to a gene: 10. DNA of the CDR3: TGTGCCAGCAGTGCCCCCGCGGGGGGGCGAGACGAGCAGTACTTC. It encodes CASSAPAGGRDEQYF.

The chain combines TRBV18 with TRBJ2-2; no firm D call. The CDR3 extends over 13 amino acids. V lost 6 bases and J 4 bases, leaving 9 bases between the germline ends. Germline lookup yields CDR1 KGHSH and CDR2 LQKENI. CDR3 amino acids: CASSSDATGELFF. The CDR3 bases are TGTGCCAGCTCCTCGGACGCCACCGGGGAGCTGTTTTTT.

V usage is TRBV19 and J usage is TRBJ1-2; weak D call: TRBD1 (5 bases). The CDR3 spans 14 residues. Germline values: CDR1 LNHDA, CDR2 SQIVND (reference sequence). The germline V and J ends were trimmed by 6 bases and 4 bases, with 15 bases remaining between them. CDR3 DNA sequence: TGTGCCAGTAGGTCCGGACACGCCTCCTATGGCTACACCTTC. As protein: CASRSGHASYGYTF.